These 21 T cell receptor beta chains share one sample of origin, sequenced in a study of blood T cell repertoires in COVID-19. Assay used: immunoSEQ multiplex PCR; TCRdb lists only in-frame clones, some missing. The table lists about 220,000 clones, 75% to 90% of them singletons. Input material: peripheral blood. Receptors were obtained from a woman between 65 and 79 years old with COVID-19, enrolled during active disease.

The genes are TRBV19 and TRBJ2-1; D gene unclear. The germline gives CDR1 LNHDA, CDR2 SQIVND (reference sequence). The CDR3 runs to 14 residues. V was clipped by 6 bases and J by 1 base, with 10 bases between them. This chain's CDR3 is CASSQALSYNEQFF. The CDR3 region has the DNA TGTGCCAGTAGCCAAGCATTGTCCTACAATGAGCAGTTCTTC.

This chain connects TRBV25-1 to TRBJ2-2; the match to TRBD2 covers 7 bases. Germline CDR1 reads MGHDK; CDR2 reads SYGVNS. V shed 9 bases, J shed 3 bases, and the junction held 7 bases outside the gene matches. The CDR3 consists of 14 residues. CDR3 loop: CASGREPDTGELFF. The DNA of the CDR3 is TGTGCCAGTGGGCGGGAGCCCGACACCGGGGAGCTGTTTTTT.

The chain recombines TRBV27 with TRBJ1-5, with D maybe TRBD1 (5 bases). Trimming took off 3 bases at V and 6 bases at J, with 12 bases between the two ends. Germline assignment: CDR1 MNHEY and CDR2 SMNVEV (reference sequence). This CDR3 region has 14 residues. CDR3 residues: CASSLAGGGQPQHF. In nucleotides, the CDR3 is TGTGCCAGCAGTTTGGCGGGGGGAGGTCAGCCCCAGCATTTT.

The V gene is TRBV3-1 (or the pseudogene TRBV3-2), the J gene TRBJ2-5; 13 bases map to TRBD2. Germline lookup yields CDR1 LGHDT and CDR2 YNNKEL (reference sequence). The CDR3 loop spans 15 amino acids. J gave up 2 bases and V 5 bases, and 2 bases lay outside the gene matches. The CDR3 nucleotides are TGTGCCAGCAGCACACTAGCGGGGGGGCAAGAGACCCAGTACTTC. Its translation is CASSTLAGGQETQYF.

V usage is TRBV6-5 and J usage is TRBJ1-2; 7 nucleotides match TRBD1. Germline-derived CDR1 and CDR2 are MNHEY and SVGAGI. CDR3 size: 14 residues. J lost 8 bases, V lost 0 bases, and 6 bases had no gene match. CDR3 sequence: CASSYSGGPIGYTF. CDR3 bases: TGTGCCAGCAGTTACTCAGGGGGCCCTATCGGCTACACCTTC.

The chain uses TRBV2 and TRBJ2-1, with D tentatively TRBD2 (5 bases). Germline V gene sequence: CDR1 SNHLY, CDR2 FYNNEI. V shed 7 bases and J shed 0 bases, with 13 bases lying between them. The CDR3 covers 15 residues. CDR3 sequence reads: CASMRKLASYNEQFF. The CDR3 DNA is TGTGCCAGCATGCGTAAGCTAGCCTCCTACAATGAGCAGTTCTTC.

This clone occurred once. Here the CDR3 DNA reads TGTGCCAGCAGGAATCAGGGTCCTTCGATTTACGAGCAGTACTTC. Translated: CASRNQGPSIYEQYF. The chain couples TRBV28 to TRBJ2-7, with a weak D call TRBD1 (5 bases). From germline, CDR1 is MDHEN and CDR2 SYDVKM. The CDR3 is made up of 15 amino acids. The V gene lost 6 bases and the J gene lost 4 bases, with 19 bases spanning the gap.

The chain employs TRBV15 and TRBJ1-5; D is ambiguous. Germline loops: CDR1 LNHNV, CDR2 YYDKDF (reference sequence). The CDR3 totals 16 residues. V was trimmed by 2 bases and J by 9 bases, leaving 20 bases between them. CDR3 protein: CATSRITGYRPGPQHF. As DNA, the CDR3 is TGTGCCACCAGCAGAATCACCGGATATCGTCCAGGGCCCCAGCATTTT. The variable domain in full, with the rest retrieved from reference TRBV15 and TRBJ1-5, is DAMVIQNPRYQVTQFGKPVTLSCSQTLNHNVMYWYQQKSSQAPKLLFHYYDKDFNNEADTPDNFQSRRPNTSFCFLDIRSPGLGDTAMYLCATSRITGYRPGPQHFGDGTRLSIL.

This chain links TRBV24-1 with TRBJ2-3; 10 nucleotides line up with TRBD1. CDR3 length equals 14 residues. Unmatched junction bases numbered 5, after V lost 9 bases and J lost 3 bases. Per the germline V gene, CDR1 is KGHDR and CDR2 is SFDVKD. For the CDR3, the DNA is TGTGCCACCTCCCGGGACAGGGGAACAGATACGCAGTATTTT. Its translation is CATSRDRGTDTQYF.

This sequence joins TRBV2 and TRBJ1-4; no clear D. The germline gives CDR1 SNHLY, CDR2 FYNNEI. This CDR3 has 14 amino acids. Trimming cost V 5 bases and J 10 bases, with 17 bases left between them. The DNA of the CDR3 is TGTGCCAGCAGTTCCGACATAACTAGAGGAAAACTGTTTTTT. It encodes CASSSDITRGKLFF. The entire variable domain, with the rest obtained from reference TRBV2 and TRBJ1-4, is as follows: EPEVTQTPSHQVTQMGQEVILRCVPISNHLYFYWYRQILGQKVEFLVSFYNNEISEKSEIFDDQFSVERPDGSNFTLKIRSTKLEDSAMYFCASSSDITRGKLFFGSGTQLSVL.

DNA for the CDR3: TGTGCCGCCGCCCGAGGTGATGGGGCCAACGTCCTGACTTTC. The encoded protein is CAAARGDGANVLTF. The chain employs TRBV19 and TRBJ2-6; unclear D gene. V was shortened by 11 bases and J by 3 bases, with 14 bases between the two germline ends. This CDR3 contains 14 residues. CDR1 LNHDA and CDR2 SQIVND come from the germline V gene (reference sequence).

This chain connects TRBV6-4 to TRBJ2-1; D is possibly TRBD2 (5 bases). With 0 bases removed from V and 2 bases from J, the gap between germline ends came to 11 bases. CDR1 MRHNA and CDR2 SNTAGT come from the germline V gene. CDR3 length: 16 residues. CDR3 DNA: TGTGCCAGCAGTGACTCTGGCGGAGGCACCTACAATGAGCAGTTCTTC. Its translation: CASSDSGGGTYNEQFF.

The chain employs TRBV28 and TRBJ2-7, with 7 nucleotides matching TRBD2. The CDR3 covers 14 residues. Trimming removed 8 bases from V and 4 bases from J; junction bases left unmatched: 11. Germline V gene data show CDR1 as MDHEN and CDR2 as SYDVKM. CDR3 DNA sequence: TGTGCCAGCTCGGGGGTGCGGGGGAGTTACGAGCAGTACTTC. Its translation is CASSGVRGSYEQYF.

V is TRBV11-3 and J is TRBJ2-5; D might be TRBD1 (6 bases). The CDR3 runs 13 residues. Germline V CDR1 and CDR2: SGHNT, YENEEA. Between the trimmed V and J ends, which lost 5 bases and 5 bases, there was a span of 12 bases. CDR3 bases: TGTGCCAGCAGCGTTGTAAGGGGGGAGACCCAGTACTTC. This codes for CASSVVRGETQYF.

The V and J genes are TRBV25-1 and TRBJ2-6; D not certain. The CDR3 loop spans 14 amino acids. The germline V gene encodes CDR1 MGHDK and CDR2 SYGVNS. Trimming removed 3 bases at V and 0 bases at J, with 3 bases between. The DNA for the CDR3 is TGTGCCAGCAGTGATAGCTCTGGGGCCAACGTCCTGACTTTC. Encoded protein: CASSDSSGANVLTF. The full variable domain, rest sourced from reference TRBV25-1 and TRBJ2-6, is EADIYQTPRYLVIGTGKKITLECSQTMGHDKMYWYQQDPGMELHLIHYSYGVNSTEKGDLSSESTVSRIRTEHFPLTLESARPSHTSQYLCASSDSSGANVLTFGAGSRLTVL.

This sequence joins TRBV7-2 and TRBJ2-1; TRBD1 aligns across 10 bases. V trimming: 5 bases; J trimming: 8 bases; junction bases outside the gene matches: 9. CDR3 length: 15 residues. Germline V gives CDR1 SGHTA, CDR2 FQGNSA. This CDR3 reads CASSTSGTGVDEQFF. For the CDR3, the DNA is TGTGCCAGCAGCACATCCGGGACAGGGGTCGATGAGCAGTTCTTC.

The chain uses TRBV13 and TRBJ1-4; a weak D match, TRBD1 (5 bases). CDR1 is PRHDT, CDR2 FYEKMQ, per germline (reference sequence). This CDR3 is built from 17 residues. V lost 6 bases, J lost 3 bases, and 20 bases lay in between. CDR3: CASRKRRGIWPNEKLFF. Here the CDR3 DNA reads TGTGCCAGCAGGAAGCGGCGGGGGATTTGGCCTAATGAAAAACTGTTTTTT.

This chain connects TRBV18 to TRBJ1-1; a weak D match, TRBD1 (5 bases). V shed 2 bases and J shed 1 base, with 14 bases lying between them. CDR3 length equals 16 residues. CDR1 is KGHSH and CDR2 is LQKENI in the germline V gene. CDR3 amino acids: CASSPFQDTRNTEAFF. CDR3 in DNA: TGTGCCAGCTCACCATTCCAGGACACCCGGAACACTGAAGCTTTCTTT.

V gene TRBV19 combines with J gene TRBJ2-2, with TRBD1 matching over 9 bases. CDR3 length: 15 residues. J was trimmed by 4 bases and V by 3 bases; bases with no gene match: 3. CDR1 and CDR2 from the germline V gene are LNHDA and SQIVND (reference sequence). Written as DNA, the CDR3 is TGTGCCAGTAGTATGGGGACAGGGATCACCGGGGAGCTGTTTTTT. This encodes CASSMGTGITGELFF. The whole variable domain, filled in from reference TRBV19 and TRBJ2-2, reads DGGITQSPKYLFRKEGQNVTLSCEQNLNHDAMYWYRQDPGQGLRLIYYSQIVNDFQKGDIAEGYSVSREKKESFPLTVTSAQKNPTAFYLCASSMGTGITGELFFGEGSRLTVL.

This sequence joins TRBV29-1 and TRBJ2-7; TRBD1 agrees at 12 bases. The CDR3 spans 12 residues. CDR1 SQVTM and CDR2 ANQGSEA come from the germline V gene. Losses at the gene ends were 7 bases for V and 6 bases for J; bases not matched to a gene: 4. Written as DNA, the CDR3 is TGCAGCGCCGGGACAGGGGGCAGCGAGCAGTACTTC. Its translation is CSAGTGGSEQYF.

The CDR3 DNA follows: TGTGCCTTTAGGACTAGCGTGTACCAAGAGACCCAGTACTTC. The encoded protein is CAFRTSVYQETQYF. J is TRBJ2-5 and V is TRBV30; 9 nucleotides align to TRBD2. Germline V gene sequence: CDR1 GTSNPN, CDR2 SVGIG (reference sequence). V gave up 7 bases and J gave up 0 bases; unmatched junction bases: 6. CDR3 size: 14 residues.